This T cell receptor (beta chain) was captured by sequencing in a study of OX40 agonist ivuxolimab in advanced cancers. Background on the study: The dose-escalation cohort was over 65% male, with a mean age of around 60 years, ranging about 23 to 90. Broader study findings: More expanded clones were found, on average, in CD8+ than in CD4+ T cells.

Trimming cost V 2 bases and J 6 bases, with 13 bases left between them. The CDR3 runs to 14 residues. Germline assignment: CDR1 SGHTA and CDR2 FQGTGA. Libraries were prepared by immunoSEQ multiplex PCR; TCRdb keeps only in-frame clonotypes and omits some of them. The sample contains some 51,000 clones, approximately 83% of which appear only once. Note on this clone: As yet, its antigen is unknown.

This TCR came from an adult with an advanced solid tumor such as melanoma, head and neck, liver or kidney cancer. Here the sequenced sample was CD4+ or CD8+ T cells sorted from blood, taken in a trial of the OX40 agonist ivuxolimab. The rearrangement joins TRBV7-3 to TRBJ1-2, with D possibly TRBD1 on 5 matching bases. In DNA, the CDR3 is TGTGCCAGCAGCTTATTCGTCGGGACGGATGGCTACACCTTC. It specifies CASSLFVGTDGYTF.